This T cell receptor beta chain was obtained from a study of cytomegalovirus exposure and HLA in healthy donors. Looking at the study overall: The approximately 120 validation repertoires used the same platform as the 500 to 700 first-cohort repertoires, a later analysis reported.

Clones were sequenced by immunoSEQ multiplex PCR, and TCRdb holds only the in-frame ones, with some missing. The sample has approximately 300,000 clones, around 90% seen once. A remark on this clone: The antigen is unknown.

Per the germline V gene, CDR1 is MGHDK and CDR2 is SYGVNS. V was cut by 3 bases and J by 5 bases, with 13 bases left in between. CDR3 length equals 14 residues. Study results and limitations: Testing in vitro showed a few CMV-associated chains specific for CMV antigens. The study found most TCR sequences rare, yet found some public TCRs in many donors. Subsequent analysis of the approximately 110 validation repertoires found a tendency for first-cohort TCR clusters to co-occur.

The TCR was taken from a woman under 40 in good health and CMV-seropositive. The chain uses TRBV25-1 and TRBJ1-1; maybe TRBD1 (5 bases). The sample was PBMCs. CDR3 DNA sequence: TGTGCCAGCAGTGAGATATCGGGGGGGACTGAAGCTTTCTTT. It codes for CASSEISGGTEAFF.